This T cell receptor (beta chain) was captured by sequencing in a study of shared clonotypes between healthy human individuals. Study-wide background: The composition of the donors was a couple of women and three men aged 18 to 49.

Sequencing was performed with immunoSEQ multiplex PCR; in TCRdb, only in-frame clones are kept and a portion is missing. The profile shows some 1,600,000 clones, 95% to 99% of them singletons. CDR3 length: 13 residues. CDR1 and CDR2 (germline): LNHDA, SQIVND (reference sequence). V was shortened by 8 bases and J by 3 bases, with 13 bases between the two germline ends. The source of this sequence is a young man in good health. Sequenced sample: naive CD4+ T cells sorted from blood. Regarding subset: CD45RA+ positively selected. The genes are TRBV19 and TRBJ1-2, with D unclear. This CDR3 is CASGFSSYYGYTF. The CDR3 region has the DNA TGTGCCAGTGGATTCTCATCCTACTATGGCTACACCTTC. Looking up the rest from reference TRBV19 and TRBJ1-2 gives the full variable domain: DGGITQSPKYLFRKEGQNVTLSCEQNLNHDAMYWYRQDPGQGLRLIYYSQIVNDFQKGDIAEGYSVSREKKESFPLTVTSAQKNPTAFYLCASGFSSYYGYTFGSGTRLTVV.